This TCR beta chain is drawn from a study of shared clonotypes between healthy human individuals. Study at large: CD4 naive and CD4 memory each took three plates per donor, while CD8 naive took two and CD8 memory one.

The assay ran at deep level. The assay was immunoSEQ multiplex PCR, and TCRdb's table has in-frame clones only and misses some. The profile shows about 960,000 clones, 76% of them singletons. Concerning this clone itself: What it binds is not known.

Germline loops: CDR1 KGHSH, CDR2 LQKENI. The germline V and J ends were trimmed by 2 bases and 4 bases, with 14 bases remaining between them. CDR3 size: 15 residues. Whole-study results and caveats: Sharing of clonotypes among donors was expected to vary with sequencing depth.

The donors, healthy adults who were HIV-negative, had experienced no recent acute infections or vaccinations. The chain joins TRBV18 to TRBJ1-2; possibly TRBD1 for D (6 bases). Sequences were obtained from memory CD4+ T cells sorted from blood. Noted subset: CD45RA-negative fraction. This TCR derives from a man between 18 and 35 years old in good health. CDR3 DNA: TGTGCCAGCTCACCAGTAAGCCAGGGGACCTATGGCTACACCTTC. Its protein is CASSPVSQGTYGYTF.